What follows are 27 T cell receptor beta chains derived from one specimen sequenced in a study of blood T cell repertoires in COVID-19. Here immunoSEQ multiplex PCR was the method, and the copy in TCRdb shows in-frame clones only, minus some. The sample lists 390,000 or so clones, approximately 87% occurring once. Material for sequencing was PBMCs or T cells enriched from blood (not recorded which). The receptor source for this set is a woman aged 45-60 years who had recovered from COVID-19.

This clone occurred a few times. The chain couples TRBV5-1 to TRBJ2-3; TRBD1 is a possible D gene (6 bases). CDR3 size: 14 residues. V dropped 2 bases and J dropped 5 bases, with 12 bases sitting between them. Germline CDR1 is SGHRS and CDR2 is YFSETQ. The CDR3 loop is CASSLGQGKDTQYF. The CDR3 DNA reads TGCGCCAGCAGCTTAGGGCAGGGGAAAGATACGCAGTATTTT.

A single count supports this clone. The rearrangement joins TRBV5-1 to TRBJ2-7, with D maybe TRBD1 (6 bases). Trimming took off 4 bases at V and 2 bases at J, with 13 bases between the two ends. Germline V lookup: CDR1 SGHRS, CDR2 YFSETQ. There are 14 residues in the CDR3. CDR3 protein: CASSVQGLAYEQYF. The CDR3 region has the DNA TGCGCCAGCAGCGTACAGGGTTTGGCCTACGAGCAGTACTTC.

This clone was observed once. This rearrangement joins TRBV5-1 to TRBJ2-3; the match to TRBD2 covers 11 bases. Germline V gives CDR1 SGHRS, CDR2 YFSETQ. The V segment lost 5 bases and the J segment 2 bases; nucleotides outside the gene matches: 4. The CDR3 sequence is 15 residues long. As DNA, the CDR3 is TGCGCCAGCAGGCTAGCGGGGGGCTCCACAGATACGCAGTATTTT. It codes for CASRLAGGSTDTQYF.

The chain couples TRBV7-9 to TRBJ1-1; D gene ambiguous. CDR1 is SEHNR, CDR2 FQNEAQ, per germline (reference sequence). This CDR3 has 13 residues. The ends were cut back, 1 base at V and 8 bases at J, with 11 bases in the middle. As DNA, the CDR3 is TGTGCCAGCAGCTTAGTACACCTCGTGGAAGCTTTCTTT. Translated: CASSLVHLVEAFF.

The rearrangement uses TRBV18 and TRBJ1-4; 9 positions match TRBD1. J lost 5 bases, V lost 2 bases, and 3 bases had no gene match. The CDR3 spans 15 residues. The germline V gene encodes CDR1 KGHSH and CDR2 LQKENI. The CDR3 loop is CASSPRGQGNEKLFF. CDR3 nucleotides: TGTGCCAGCTCACCAAGAGGACAGGGGAATGAAAAACTGTTTTTT.

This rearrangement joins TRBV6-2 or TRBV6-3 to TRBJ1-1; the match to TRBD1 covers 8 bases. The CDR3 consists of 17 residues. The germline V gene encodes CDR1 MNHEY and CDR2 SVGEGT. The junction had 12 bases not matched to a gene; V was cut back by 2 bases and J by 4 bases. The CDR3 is CASSYVAGGDWSTEAFF. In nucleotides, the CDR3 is TGTGCCAGCAGTTACGTGGCAGGGGGCGATTGGAGCACTGAAGCTTTCTTT.

In DNA, the CDR3 is TGTGCCAGCCGACAGGGTTGGTTTCATGGCTACACCTTC. Translated, it gives CASRQGWFHGYTF. This rearrangement joins TRBV28 to TRBJ1-2; the match to TRBD1 covers 7 bases. This CDR3 has 13 residues. Germline CDR1 is MDHEN and CDR2 is SYDVKM. V gave up 8 bases and J gave up 6 bases; unmatched junction bases: 9.

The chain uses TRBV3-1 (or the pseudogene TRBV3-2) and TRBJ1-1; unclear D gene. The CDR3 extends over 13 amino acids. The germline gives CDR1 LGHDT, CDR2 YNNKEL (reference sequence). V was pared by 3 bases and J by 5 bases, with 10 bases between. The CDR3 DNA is TGTGCCAGCAGCCACCGGGGATCAACTGAAGCTTTCTTT. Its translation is CASSHRGSTEAFF.

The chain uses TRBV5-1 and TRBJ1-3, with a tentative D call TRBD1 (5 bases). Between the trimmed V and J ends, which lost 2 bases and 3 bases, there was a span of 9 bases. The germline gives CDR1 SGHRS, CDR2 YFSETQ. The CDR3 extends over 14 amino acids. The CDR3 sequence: CASSLQGVGNTIYF. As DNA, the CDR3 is TGCGCCAGCAGCTTACAAGGGGTTGGAAACACCATATATTTT.

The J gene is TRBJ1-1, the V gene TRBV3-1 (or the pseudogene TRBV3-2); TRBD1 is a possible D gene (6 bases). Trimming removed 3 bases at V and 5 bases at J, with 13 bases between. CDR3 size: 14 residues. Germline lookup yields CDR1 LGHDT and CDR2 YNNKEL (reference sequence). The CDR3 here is CASSQIPGDTEAFF. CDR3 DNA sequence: TGTGCCAGCAGCCAGATCCCAGGGGATACTGAAGCTTTCTTT.

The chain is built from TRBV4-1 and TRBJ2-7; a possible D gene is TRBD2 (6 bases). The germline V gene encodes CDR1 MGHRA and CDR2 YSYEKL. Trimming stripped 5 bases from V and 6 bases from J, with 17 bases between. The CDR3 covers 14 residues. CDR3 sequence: CASSKLGGQVEQYF. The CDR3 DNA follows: TGCGCCAGCAGCAAACTCGGGGGTCAGGTCGAGCAGTACTTC.

The CDR3 DNA is TGTGCCACCAGCAGAGATCGGGGGGAGACCCAGTACTTC. It specifies CATSRDRGETQYF. The chain recombines TRBV15 with TRBJ2-5; TRBD2 is a possible D gene (6 bases). The germline V gene encodes CDR1 LNHNV and CDR2 YYDKDF (reference sequence). The length of the CDR3 is 13 residues. Trimming removed 0 bases from V and 5 bases from J, with 7 bases in between. Drawing the rest from reference TRBV15 and TRBJ2-5, the complete variable domain is DAMVIQNPRYQVTQFGKPVTLSCSQTLNHNVMYWYQQKSSQAPKLLFHYYDKDFNNEADTPDNFQSRRPNTSFCFLDIRSPGLGDTAMYLCATSRDRGETQYFGPGTRLLVL.

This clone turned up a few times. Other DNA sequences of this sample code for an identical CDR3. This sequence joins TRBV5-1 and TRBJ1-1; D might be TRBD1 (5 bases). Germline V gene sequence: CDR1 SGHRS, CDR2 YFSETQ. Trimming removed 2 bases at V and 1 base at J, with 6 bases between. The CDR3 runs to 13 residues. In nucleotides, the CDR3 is TGCGCCAGCAGCTTCGGGGGGAACACTGAAGCTTTCTTT. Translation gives CASSFGGNTEAFF.

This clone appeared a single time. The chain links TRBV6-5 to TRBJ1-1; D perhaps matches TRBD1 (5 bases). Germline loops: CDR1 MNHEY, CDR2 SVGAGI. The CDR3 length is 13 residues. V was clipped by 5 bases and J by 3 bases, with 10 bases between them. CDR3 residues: CASSTRAYTEAFF. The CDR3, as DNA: TGTGCCAGCAGTACCAGGGCGTACACTGAAGCTTTCTTT.

The CDR3 sequence is CASSSQETQYF. CDR3 bases: TGTGCCAGCAGCTCTCAAGAGACCCAGTACTTC. The chain is built from TRBV5-4 and TRBJ2-5, with no clear D. Germline CDR1 SGHNT, CDR2 YYREEE (reference sequence). The CDR3 has 11 residues. Trimming pared 3 bases from V and 2 bases from J, leaving 2 bases between.

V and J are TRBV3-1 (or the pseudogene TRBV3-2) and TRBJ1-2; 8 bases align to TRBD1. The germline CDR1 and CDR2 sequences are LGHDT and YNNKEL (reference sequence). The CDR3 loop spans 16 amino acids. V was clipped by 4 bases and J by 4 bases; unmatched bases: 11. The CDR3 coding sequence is TGTGCCAGCAGCCGAATCGGACAGGGAGCCTTCTATGGCTACACCTTC. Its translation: CASSRIGQGAFYGYTF.

CDR3 sequence reads: CASSYRAWEAFF. The CDR3 nucleotides are TGTGCCAGCAGTTACAGGGCTTGGGAGGCTTTCTTT. This chain connects TRBV6-5 to TRBJ1-1; D remains unclear. The CDR3 has 12 residues. Germline loops: CDR1 MNHEY, CDR2 SVGAGI. The ends were cut back, 2 bases at V and 11 bases at J, with 12 bases in the middle.

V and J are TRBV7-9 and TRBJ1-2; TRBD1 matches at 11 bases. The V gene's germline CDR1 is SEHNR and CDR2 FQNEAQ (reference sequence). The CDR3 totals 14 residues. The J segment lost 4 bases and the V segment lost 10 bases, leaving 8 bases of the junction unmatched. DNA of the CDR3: TGTGCCACCGGACAGGGGGCGGAGGGCTATGGCTACACCTTC. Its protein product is CATGQGAEGYGYTF.

The CDR3 protein is CASSLAGQVYEQYF. The CDR3 DNA is TGCGCCAGCAGCTTGGCGGGACAGGTCTACGAGCAGTACTTC. This sequence joins TRBV5-1 and TRBJ2-7, with 8 bases fitting TRBD1. This CDR3 comprises 14 residues. The germline V gene encodes CDR1 SGHRS and CDR2 YFSETQ. J lost 3 bases, V lost 0 bases, and 2 bases had no gene match.

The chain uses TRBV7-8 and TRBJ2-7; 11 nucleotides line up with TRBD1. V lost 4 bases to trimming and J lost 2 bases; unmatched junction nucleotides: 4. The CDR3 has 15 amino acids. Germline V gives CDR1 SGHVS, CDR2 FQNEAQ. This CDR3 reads CASSSPGQGAYEQYF. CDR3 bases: TGTGCCAGCAGCTCGCCGGGACAGGGGGCCTACGAGCAGTACTTC.

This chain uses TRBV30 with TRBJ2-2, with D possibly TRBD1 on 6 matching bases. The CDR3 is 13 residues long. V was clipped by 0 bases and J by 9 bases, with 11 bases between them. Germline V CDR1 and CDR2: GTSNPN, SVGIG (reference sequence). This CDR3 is CAWSVGRGRELFF. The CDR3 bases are TGTGCCTGGAGTGTAGGCAGGGGCCGGGAGCTGTTTTTT. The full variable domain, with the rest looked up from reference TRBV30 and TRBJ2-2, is SQTIHQWPATLVQPVGSPLSLECTVEGTSNPNLYWYRQAAGRGLQLLFYSVGIGQISSEVPQNLSASRPQDRQFILSSKKLLLSDSGFYLCAWSVGRGRELFFGEGSRLTVL.

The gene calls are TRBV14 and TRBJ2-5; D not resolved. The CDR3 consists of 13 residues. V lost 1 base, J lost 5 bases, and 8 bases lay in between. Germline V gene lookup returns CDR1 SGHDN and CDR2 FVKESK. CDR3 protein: CASSQGNWETQYF. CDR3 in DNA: TGTGCCAGCAGCCAAGGAAACTGGGAGACCCAGTACTTC.

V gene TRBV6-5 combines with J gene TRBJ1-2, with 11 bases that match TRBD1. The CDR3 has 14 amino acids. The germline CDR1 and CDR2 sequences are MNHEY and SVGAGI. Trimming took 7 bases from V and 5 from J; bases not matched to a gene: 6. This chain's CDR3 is CASTWTGGDYGYTF. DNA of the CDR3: TGTGCCAGCACTTGGACAGGGGGCGATTATGGCTACACCTTC.

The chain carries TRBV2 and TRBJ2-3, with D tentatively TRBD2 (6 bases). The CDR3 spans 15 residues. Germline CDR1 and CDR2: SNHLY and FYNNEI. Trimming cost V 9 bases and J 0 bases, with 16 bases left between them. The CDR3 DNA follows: TGTGCCAGTGATATTTGGGGGGTCAGCACAGATACGCAGTATTTT. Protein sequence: CASDIWGVSTDTQYF.

The CDR3 region is CASSVAQVHWQGASLGNSPLHF. The CDR3 DNA reads as TGTGCCAGCAGCGTAGCTCAGGTCCACTGGCAGGGGGCGAGTCTAGGGAATTCACCCCTCCACTTT. This chain links TRBV9 with TRBJ1-6, with 8 bases that match TRBD1. CDR1 is SGDLS and CDR2 is YYNGEE in the germline V gene. With V trimmed by 0 bases and J by 7 bases, 24 bases remained unmatched. This CDR3 is 22 amino acids long.

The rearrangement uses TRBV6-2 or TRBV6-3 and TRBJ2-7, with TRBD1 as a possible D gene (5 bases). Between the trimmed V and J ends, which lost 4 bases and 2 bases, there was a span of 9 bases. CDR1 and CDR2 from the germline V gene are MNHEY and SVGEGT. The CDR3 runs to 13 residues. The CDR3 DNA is TGTGCCAGCAGTTGGGGCCTCACCTACGAGCAGTACTTC. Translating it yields CASSWGLTYEQYF.

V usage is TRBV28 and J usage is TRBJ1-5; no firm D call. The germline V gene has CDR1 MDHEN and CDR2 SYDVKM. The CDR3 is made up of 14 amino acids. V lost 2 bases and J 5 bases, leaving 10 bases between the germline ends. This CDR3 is CASSLELGDQPQHF. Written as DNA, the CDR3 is TGTGCCAGCAGTTTAGAACTCGGTGATCAGCCCCAGCATTTT.